The 5 T cell receptor beta chains reported below all come from one sample, sequenced in a study of cytomegalovirus exposure and HLA in healthy donors. Amplification used 60 Vbeta primers and 13 Jbeta primers. Produced via immunoSEQ multiplex PCR; TCRdb's table is partial and in-frame only. The sample has approximately 110,000 clones, under 80% seen once; the top ten hold 6.5% to 8.5%. What was sequenced was PBMCs. These receptors were taken from a woman aged 50 to 60 in good health and CMV-seropositive.

J is TRBJ1-2 and V is TRBV19; the D is unclear. CDR1 is LNHDA, CDR2 SQIVND, per germline (reference sequence). The CDR3 contains 14 residues. V was shortened by 0 bases and J by 5 bases, with 10 bases between the two germline ends. The CDR3 bases are TGTGCCAGTAGTATAGAGAACAGCGGATATGGCTACACCTTC. Its translation: CASSIENSGYGYTF.

The rearrangement uses TRBV12-5 and TRBJ2-2; 15 bases are a match to TRBD2. The length of the CDR3 is 17 residues. In germline, CDR1 is LGHNT, CDR2 FRNRAP. With V trimmed by 5 bases and J by 1 base, 2 bases remained unmatched. The CDR3 reads CASGLGLAGGNTGELFF. The CDR3 nucleotides are TGTGCTAGTGGTCTGGGACTAGCGGGAGGGAACACCGGGGAGCTGTTTTTT.

The genes are TRBV20-1 and TRBJ2-5, with D possibly TRBD2 on 7 matching bases. V was shortened by 6 bases and J by 5 bases, with 10 bases between the two germline ends. Germline values: CDR1 DFQATT, CDR2 SNEGSKA (reference sequence). The CDR3 is 11 residues long. CDR3 coding DNA: TGCAGTGCCCGGGGGGCGGAGACCCAGTACTTC. It yields the protein CSARGAETQYF.

The chain uses TRBV6-1 and TRBJ1-5; TRBD1 is a possible D gene (6 bases). The CDR3 has 13 amino acids. Per the germline V gene, CDR1 is MNHNS and CDR2 is SASEGT. V was shortened by 6 bases and J by 5 bases, with 11 bases between the two germline ends. Here the CDR3 reads CASRNRDHQPQHF. The CDR3 nucleotides read TGTGCCAGCAGAAACAGGGACCATCAGCCCCAGCATTTT.

The chain carries TRBV9 and TRBJ2-6, with D possibly TRBD2 on 5 matching bases. CDR1 SGDLS and CDR2 YYNGEE come from the germline V gene. The V and J ends lost 4 bases and 0 bases respectively, with 14 bases between them. This CDR3 spans 17 amino acids. The CDR3, as DNA: TGTGCCAGCAGCTCGAGGGTAGGGAACTCTGGGGCCAACGTCCTGACTTTC. This gives the protein CASSSRVGNSGANVLTF.